This is a list of T cell receptor beta chains from one sample in a study of post-analysis software for immune sequencing data. Each CDR3 protein is one row after TCRdb ran MiXCR on the PCR reads. In the table there are hundreds of thousands of distinct CDR3 sequences, around 27% of which are singletons. Sequenced material: blood. The receptor set was obtained from a girl under 18 with multiple sclerosis. Each CDR3 is given with its conserved first and last residue. Fields, in order: D gene, clone size, V gene, J gene, CDR3 DNA, CDR3 protein. The D gene is left open where the match is weak. Rows give clone size only sometimes, using once, few, many, or a class for an expanded clone.

D: TRBD2; size: .; V: TRBV3-1; J: TRBJ2-3; DNA: TGTGCCAGCAGCCGGAAGCGAGCGGGAGGTGGAGATACGCAGTATTTT; CDR3: CASSRKRAGGGDTQYF
D: TRBD2; size: few; V: TRBV20-1; J: TRBJ2-5; DNA: TGCAGTGCTCCTGGGACTAGTTGGGAGACCCAGTACTTC; CDR3: CSAPGTSWETQYF
D: TRBD2; size: few; V: TRBV12-3/TRBV12-4; J: TRBJ2-6; DNA: TGTGCCAGCAGTTTCGGGGGGGCCACTGGGGCCAACGTCCTGACTTTC; CDR3: CASSFGGATGANVLTF
D: .; size: .; V: TRBV12-3/TRBV12-4; J: TRBJ1-1; DNA: TGTGCCAGCAGTTTAAGAAGCCGGGGCACTGAAGCTTTCTTT; CDR3: CASSLRSRGTEAFF
D: .; size: few; V: TRBV5-1; J: TRBJ2-1; DNA: TGCGCCAGCAGCCACGGAGACCCAGGGCACAATGAGCAGTTCTTC; CDR3: CASSHGDPGHNEQFF
D: .; size: few; V: TRBV7-2; J: TRBJ1-2; DNA: TGTGCCAGCAGCGCCACAGGGAGGGGGTACTATGGCTACACCTTC; CDR3: CASSATGRGYYGYTF
D: .; size: .; V: TRBV9; J: TRBJ2-2; DNA: TGTGCCAGCAGCGTAGTGGGCCAAACCACCGGGGAGCTGTTTTTT; CDR3: CASSVVGQTTGELFF
D: .; size: few; V: TRBV29-1; J: TRBJ1-2; DNA: TGCAGCGTTGGACTAAATGGCTACACCTTC; CDR3: CSVGLNGYTF
D: .; size: .; V: TRBV20-1; J: TRBJ1-5; DNA: TGCAGTGCTAGAGTTGTGCAGGGGAGCCAGCCCCAGCATTTT; CDR3: CSARVVQGSQPQHF
D: TRBD2; size: few; V: TRBV7-2; J: TRBJ2-3; DNA: TGTGCCAGCAGCTTGTCGCTAGCGGGAGTCACAGATACGCAGTATTTT; CDR3: CASSLSLAGVTDTQYF
D: .; size: few; V: TRBV20-1; J: TRBJ2-3; DNA: TGCAGTGCAGAAAGGGACCCGGCCCGTCCAGATACGCAGTATTTT; CDR3: CSAERDPARPDTQYF